This record concerns one TCR beta chain sequence. These data come from a study of blood T cell repertoires in COVID-19. Overall study: Samples representing acute and convalescent COVID-19 were sourced from the United States, Italy and Spain.

Germline CDR1 is KGHSH and CDR2 is LQKENI. There are 15 residues in the CDR3. J lost 3 bases, V lost 6 bases, and 8 bases had no gene match. The data were produced by immunoSEQ multiplex PCR, yet TCRdb's version contains in-frame clones alone and is incomplete. The repertoire includes about 86,000 clones, 65% to 85% of them detected once, and roughly 12% sits in the top ten. Sequencing was carried out using peripheral blood. The source is a man aged 70-80 years with acute or convalescent COVID-19. The chain employs TRBV18 and TRBJ1-5, with 7 bases matching TRBD1. DNA for the CDR3: TGTGCCAGCTCCCAAACAGGGGCCTACAATCAGCCCCAGCATTTT. As protein: CASSQTGAYNQPQHF.